This T cell receptor beta chain derives from a study of blood T cell repertoires in COVID-19. Study-level information: COVID-19 samples from acute and convalescent phases originated in the United States, Italy and Spain. PBMCs, B-cell-depleted T cells, or T cells were the source of the cDNA or gDNA that made up the material.

Germline V CDR1 and CDR2: SGHNT, YYREEE (reference sequence). Losses at the gene ends were 4 bases for V and 4 bases for J; bases not matched to a gene: 2. The CDR3 is 13 residues long. This clone has only a few counts. Under the authors' procedure: Reference gene primer amplification gave estimated nucleated cell counts. Clones were read by immunoSEQ multiplex PCR, and TCRdb kept only the in-frame ones, dropping some. V, J and clone size derive from that table, while D and trimming were established from the DNA sequence. The data hold about 70,000 clones, with 85% observed a single time. The genes are TRBV5-4 and TRBJ1-5; 7 bases are a match to TRBD1. This receptor was taken from an elderly man with acute or convalescent COVID-19. The sequencing input was peripheral blood. The DNA for the CDR3 is TGTGCCAGCAGCCGGGACAGAAATCAGCCCCAGCATTTT. It encodes CASSRDRNQPQHF.